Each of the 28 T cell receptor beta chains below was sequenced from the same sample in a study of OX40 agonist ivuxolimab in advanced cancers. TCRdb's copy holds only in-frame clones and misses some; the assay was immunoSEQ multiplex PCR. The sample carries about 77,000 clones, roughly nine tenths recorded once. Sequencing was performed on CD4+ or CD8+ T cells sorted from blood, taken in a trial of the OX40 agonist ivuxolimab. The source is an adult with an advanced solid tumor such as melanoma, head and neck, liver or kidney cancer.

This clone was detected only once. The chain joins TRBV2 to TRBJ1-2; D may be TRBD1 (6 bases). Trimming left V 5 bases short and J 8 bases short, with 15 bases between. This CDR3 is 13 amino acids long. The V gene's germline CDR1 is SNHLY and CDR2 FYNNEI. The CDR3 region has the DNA TGTGCCAGCAGTCGTTTACAGGGTGAGGGCTACACCTTC. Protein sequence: CASSRLQGEGYTF. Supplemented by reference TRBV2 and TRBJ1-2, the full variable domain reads EPEVTQTPSHQVTQMGQEVILRCVPISNHLYFYWYRQILGQKVEFLVSFYNNEISEKSEIFDDQFSVERPDGSNFTLKIRSTKLEDSAMYFCASSRLQGEGYTFGSGTRLTVV.

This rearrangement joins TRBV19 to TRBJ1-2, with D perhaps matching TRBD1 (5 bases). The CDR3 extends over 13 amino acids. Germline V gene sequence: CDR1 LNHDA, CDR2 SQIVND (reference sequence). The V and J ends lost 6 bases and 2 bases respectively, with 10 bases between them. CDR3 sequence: CASRPGPNYGYTF. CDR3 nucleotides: TGTGCCAGTAGACCGGGACCGAACTATGGCTACACCTTC.

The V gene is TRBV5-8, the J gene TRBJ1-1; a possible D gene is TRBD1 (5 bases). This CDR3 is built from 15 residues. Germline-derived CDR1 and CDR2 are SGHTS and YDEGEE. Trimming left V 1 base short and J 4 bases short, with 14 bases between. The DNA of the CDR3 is TGTGCCAGCAGCTTGTGGGGTGGGGGTCGCACTGAAGCTTTCTTT. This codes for CASSLWGGGRTEAFF.

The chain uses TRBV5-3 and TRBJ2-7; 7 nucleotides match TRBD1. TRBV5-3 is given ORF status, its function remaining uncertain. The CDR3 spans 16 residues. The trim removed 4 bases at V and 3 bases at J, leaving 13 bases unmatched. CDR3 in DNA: TGTGCCAGAAGCGGACCCGGGACAGAACATTTCTACGAGCAGTACTTC. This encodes CARSGPGTEHFYEQYF.

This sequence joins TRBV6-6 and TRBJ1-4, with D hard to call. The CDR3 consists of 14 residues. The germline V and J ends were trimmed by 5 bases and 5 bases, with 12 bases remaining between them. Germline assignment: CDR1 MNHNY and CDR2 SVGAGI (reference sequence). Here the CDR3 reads CASSPQRGNEKLFF. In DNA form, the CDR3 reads TGTGCCAGCAGTCCACAGCGGGGAAATGAAAAACTGTTTTTT.

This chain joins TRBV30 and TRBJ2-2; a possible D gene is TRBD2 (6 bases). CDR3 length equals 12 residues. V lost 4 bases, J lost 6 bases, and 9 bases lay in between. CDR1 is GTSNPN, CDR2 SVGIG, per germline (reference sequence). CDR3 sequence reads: CAWTGVSGELFF. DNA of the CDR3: TGTGCCTGGACGGGGGTCTCCGGGGAGCTGTTTTTT.

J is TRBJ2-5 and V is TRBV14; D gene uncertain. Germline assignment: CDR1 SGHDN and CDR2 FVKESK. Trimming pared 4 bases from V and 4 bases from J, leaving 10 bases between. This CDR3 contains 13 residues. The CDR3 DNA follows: TGTGCCAGCAGCCGATCGGAAGGAGAGACCCAGTACTTC. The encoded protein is CASSRSEGETQYF.

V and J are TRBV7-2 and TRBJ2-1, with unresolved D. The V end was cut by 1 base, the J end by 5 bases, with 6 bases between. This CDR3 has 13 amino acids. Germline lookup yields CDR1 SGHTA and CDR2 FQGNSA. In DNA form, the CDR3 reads TGTGCCAGCAGCTTAGGACTCCACAATGAGCAGTTCTTC. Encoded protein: CASSLGLHNEQFF.

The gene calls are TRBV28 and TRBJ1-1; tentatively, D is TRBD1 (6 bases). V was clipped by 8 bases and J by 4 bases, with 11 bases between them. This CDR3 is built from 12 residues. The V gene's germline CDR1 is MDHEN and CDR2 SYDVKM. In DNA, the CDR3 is TGTGCCAGCGCGACACAGGGCACTGAAGCTTTCTTT. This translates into CASATQGTEAFF.

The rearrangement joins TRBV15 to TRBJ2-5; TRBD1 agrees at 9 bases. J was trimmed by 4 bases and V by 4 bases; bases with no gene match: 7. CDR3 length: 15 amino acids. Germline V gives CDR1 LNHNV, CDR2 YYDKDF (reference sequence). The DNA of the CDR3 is TGTGCCACCAGCAACCACAGGGGGCGCGGAGAGACCCAGTACTTC. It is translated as CATSNHRGRGETQYF.

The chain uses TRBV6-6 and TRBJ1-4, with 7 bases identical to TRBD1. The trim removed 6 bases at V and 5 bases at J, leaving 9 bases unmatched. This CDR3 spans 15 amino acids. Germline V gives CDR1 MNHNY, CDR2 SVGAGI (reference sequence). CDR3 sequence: CASRQGTVQNEKLFF. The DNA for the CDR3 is TGTGCCAGCAGACAAGGGACAGTTCAAAATGAAAAACTGTTTTTT.

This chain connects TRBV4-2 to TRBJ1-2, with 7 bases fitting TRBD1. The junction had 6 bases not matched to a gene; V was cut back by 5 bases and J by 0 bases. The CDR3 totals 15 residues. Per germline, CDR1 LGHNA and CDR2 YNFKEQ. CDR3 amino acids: CASSSDRKANYGYTF. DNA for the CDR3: TGTGCCAGCAGCTCGGACAGGAAAGCTAACTATGGCTACACCTTC.

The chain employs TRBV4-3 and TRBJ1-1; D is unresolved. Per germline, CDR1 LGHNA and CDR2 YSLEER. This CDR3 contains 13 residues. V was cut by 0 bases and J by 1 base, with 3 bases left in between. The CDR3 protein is CASSQERNTEAFF. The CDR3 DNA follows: TGCGCCAGCAGCCAAGAACGGAACACTGAAGCTTTCTTT.

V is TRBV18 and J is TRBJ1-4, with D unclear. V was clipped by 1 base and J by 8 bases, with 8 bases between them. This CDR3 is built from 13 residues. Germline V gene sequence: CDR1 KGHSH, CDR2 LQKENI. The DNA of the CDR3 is TGTGCCAGCTCACCACAAGCGGGCGAAAAACTGTTTTTT. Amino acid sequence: CASSPQAGEKLFF.

Here the CDR3 reads CASSQEGGRGETQYF. Written as DNA, the CDR3 is TGCGCCAGCAGCCAAGAAGGCGGGAGAGGTGAGACCCAGTACTTC. The chain employs TRBV4-3 and TRBJ2-5, with 7 bases that match TRBD2. With V trimmed by 0 bases and J by 5 bases, 6 bases remained unmatched. CDR1 and CDR2 from the germline V gene are LGHNA and YSLEER. The CDR3 extends over 15 amino acids.

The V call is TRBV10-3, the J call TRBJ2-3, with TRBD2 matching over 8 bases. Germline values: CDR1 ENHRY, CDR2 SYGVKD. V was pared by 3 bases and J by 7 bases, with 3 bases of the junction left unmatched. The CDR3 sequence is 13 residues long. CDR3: CAISDSGGNTQYF. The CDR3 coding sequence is TGTGCCATCAGTGACTCGGGAGGGAATACGCAGTATTTT.

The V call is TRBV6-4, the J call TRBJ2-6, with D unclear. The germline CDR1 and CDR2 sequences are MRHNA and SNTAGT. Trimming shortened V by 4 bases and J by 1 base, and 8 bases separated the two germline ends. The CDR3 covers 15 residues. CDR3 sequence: CASSASQSGANVLTF. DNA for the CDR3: TGTGCCAGCAGTGCCTCACAGTCTGGGGCCAACGTCCTGACTTTC.

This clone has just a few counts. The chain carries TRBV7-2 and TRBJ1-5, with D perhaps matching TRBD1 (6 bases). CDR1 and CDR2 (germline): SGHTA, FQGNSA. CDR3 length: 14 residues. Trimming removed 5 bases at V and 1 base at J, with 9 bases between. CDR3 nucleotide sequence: TGTGCCAGCAGCCAGGACAGAAGCAATCAGCCCCAGCATTTT. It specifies CASSQDRSNQPQHF.

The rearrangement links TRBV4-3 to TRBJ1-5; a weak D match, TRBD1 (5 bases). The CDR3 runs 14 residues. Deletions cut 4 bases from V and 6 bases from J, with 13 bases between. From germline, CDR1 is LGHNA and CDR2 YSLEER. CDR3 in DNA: TGCGCCAGCAGCCTCCTCCCAGGGTTTCAGCCCCAGCATTTT. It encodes CASSLLPGFQPQHF.

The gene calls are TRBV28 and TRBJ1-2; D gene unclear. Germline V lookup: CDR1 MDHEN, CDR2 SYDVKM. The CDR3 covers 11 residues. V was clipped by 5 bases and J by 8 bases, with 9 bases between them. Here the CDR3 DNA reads TGTGCCAGCAGTACCCGCTTGGGCTACACCTTC. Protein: CASSTRLGYTF.

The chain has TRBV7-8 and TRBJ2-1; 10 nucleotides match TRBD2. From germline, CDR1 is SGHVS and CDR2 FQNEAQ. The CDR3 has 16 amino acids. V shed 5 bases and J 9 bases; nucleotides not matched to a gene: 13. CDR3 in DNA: TGTGCCAGCAGCCGCCACTCTAGCGGGAGTGCGGGTGAGCAGTTCTTC. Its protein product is CASSRHSSGSAGEQFF.

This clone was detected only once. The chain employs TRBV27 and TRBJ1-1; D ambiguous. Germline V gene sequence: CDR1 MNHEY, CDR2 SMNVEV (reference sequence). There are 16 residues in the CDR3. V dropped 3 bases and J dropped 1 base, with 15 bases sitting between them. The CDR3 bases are TGTGCCAGCAGTTTTCCGCCCGGTGCAAAGAACACTGAAGCTTTCTTT. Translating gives CASSFPPGAKNTEAFF.

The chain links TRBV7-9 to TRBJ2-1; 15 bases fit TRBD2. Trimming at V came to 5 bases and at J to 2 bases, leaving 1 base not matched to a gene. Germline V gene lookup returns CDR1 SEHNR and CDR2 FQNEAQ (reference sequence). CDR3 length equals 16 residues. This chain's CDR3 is CASSRTSGRAYNEQFF. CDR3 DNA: TGTGCCAGCAGCCGGACTAGCGGGAGGGCCTACAATGAGCAGTTCTTC.

The CDR3: CASSQEHRSSGNTIYF. In DNA form, the CDR3 reads TGTGCCAGCAGCCAAGAACACCGGAGCTCTGGAAACACCATATATTTT. V is TRBV14 and J is TRBJ1-3; no definite D call. This CDR3 contains 16 residues. Trimming stripped 0 bases from V and 0 bases from J, with 9 bases between. Germline CDR1 is SGHDN and CDR2 is FVKESK.

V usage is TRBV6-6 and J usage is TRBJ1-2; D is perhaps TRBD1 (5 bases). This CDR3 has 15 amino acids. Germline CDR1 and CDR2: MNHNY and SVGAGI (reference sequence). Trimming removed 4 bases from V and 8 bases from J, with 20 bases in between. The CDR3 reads CASSLEQGKGSGYTF. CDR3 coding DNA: TGTGCCAGCAGTTTGGAGCAGGGAAAAGGCAGCGGCTACACCTTC.

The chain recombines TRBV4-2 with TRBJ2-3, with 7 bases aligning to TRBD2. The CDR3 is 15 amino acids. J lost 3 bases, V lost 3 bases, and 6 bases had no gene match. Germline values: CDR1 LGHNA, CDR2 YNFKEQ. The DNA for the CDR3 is TGTGCCAGCAGCCAGCGGGAGTTGAGGACAGATACGCAGTATTTT. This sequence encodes CASSQRELRTDTQYF.

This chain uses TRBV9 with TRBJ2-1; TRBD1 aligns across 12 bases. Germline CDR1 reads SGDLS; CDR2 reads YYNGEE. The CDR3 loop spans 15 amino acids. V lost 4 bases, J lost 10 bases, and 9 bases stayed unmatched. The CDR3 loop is CASSKKGQGAWEQFF. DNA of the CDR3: TGTGCCAGCAGCAAGAAGGGACAGGGGGCGTGGGAGCAGTTCTTC.

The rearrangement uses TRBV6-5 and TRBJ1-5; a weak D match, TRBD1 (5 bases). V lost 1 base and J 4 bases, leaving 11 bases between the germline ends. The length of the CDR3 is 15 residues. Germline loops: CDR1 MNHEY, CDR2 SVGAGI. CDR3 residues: CASSYYGAPNQPQHF. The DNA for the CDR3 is TGTGCCAGCAGTTACTACGGGGCGCCAAATCAGCCCCAGCATTTT.